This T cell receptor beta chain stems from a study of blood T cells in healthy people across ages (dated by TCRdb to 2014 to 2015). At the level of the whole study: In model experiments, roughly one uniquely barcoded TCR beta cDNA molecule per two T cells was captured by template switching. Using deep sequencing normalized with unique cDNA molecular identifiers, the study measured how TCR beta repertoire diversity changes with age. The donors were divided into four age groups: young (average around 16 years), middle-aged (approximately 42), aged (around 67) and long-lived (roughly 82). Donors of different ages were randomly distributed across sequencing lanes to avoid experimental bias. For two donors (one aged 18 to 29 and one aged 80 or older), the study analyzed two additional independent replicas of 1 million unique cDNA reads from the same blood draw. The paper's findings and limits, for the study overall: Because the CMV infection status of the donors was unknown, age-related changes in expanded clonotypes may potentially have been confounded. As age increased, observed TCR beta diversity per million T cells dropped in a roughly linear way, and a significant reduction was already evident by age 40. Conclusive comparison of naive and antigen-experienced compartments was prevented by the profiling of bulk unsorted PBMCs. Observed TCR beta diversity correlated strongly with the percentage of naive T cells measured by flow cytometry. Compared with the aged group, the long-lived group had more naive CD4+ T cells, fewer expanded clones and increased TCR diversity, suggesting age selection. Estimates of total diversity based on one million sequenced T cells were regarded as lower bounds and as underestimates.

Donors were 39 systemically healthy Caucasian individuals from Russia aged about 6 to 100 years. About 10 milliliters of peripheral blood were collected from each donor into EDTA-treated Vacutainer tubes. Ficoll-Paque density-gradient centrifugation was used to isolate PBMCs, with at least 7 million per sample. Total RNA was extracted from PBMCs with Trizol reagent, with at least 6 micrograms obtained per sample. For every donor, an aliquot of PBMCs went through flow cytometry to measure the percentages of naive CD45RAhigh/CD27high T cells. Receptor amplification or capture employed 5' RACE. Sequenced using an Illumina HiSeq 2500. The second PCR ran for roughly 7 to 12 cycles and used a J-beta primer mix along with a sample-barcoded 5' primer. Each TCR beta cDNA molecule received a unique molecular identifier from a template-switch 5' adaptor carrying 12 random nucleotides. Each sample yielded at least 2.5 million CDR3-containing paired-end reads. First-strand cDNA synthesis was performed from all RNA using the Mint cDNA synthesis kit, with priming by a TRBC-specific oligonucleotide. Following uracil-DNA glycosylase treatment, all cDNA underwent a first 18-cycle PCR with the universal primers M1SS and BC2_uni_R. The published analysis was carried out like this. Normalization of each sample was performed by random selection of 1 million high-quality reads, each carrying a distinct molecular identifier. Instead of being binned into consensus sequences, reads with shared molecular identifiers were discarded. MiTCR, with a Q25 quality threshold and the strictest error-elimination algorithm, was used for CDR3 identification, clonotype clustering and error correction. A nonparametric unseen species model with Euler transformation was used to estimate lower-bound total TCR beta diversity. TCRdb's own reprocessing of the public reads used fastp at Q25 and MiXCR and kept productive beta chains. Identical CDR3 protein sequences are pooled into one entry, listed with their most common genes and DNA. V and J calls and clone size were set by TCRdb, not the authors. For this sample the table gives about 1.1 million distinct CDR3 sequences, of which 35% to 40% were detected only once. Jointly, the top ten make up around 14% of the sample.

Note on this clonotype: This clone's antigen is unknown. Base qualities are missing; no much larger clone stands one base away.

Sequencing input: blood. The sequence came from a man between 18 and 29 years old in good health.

The CDR3 protein is CASSSPTGGQETQYF. The base sequence is TGTGCCAGCAGTTCCCCGACAGGGGGCCAAGAGACCCAGTACTTC. The V and J segments used are TRBV6-2 or TRBV6-3 and TRBJ2-5; 9 central bases correspond to TRBD1. The CDR3 measures 15 amino acids from cysteine to phenylalanine. CDR3 DNA is the only sequence kept; it has 45 bases, read in frame from the first base. In the germline V gene, CDR1 corresponds to MNHEY and CDR2 to SVGEGT. At the junction V is shortened by 4 bases and J by 1 base; bases outside the gene matches: 4.